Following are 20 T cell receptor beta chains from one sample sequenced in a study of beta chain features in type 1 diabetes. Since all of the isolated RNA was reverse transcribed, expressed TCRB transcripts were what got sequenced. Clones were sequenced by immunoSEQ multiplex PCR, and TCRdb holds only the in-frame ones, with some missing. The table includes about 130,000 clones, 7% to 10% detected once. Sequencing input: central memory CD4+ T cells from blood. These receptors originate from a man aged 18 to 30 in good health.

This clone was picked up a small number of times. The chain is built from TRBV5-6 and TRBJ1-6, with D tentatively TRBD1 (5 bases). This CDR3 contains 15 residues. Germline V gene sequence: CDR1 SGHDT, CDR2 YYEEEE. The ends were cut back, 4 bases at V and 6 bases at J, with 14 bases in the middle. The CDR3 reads CASSQQGIGNSPLHF. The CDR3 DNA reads TGTGCCAGCAGCCAGCAGGGCATTGGTAATTCACCCCTCCACTTT.

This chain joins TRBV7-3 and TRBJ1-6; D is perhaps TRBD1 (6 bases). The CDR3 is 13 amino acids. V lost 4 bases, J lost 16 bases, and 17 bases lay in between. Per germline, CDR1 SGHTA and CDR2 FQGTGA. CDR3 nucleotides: TGTGCCAGCAGCTCATCACAGGGTGGGGAGCTCCACTTT. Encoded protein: CASSSSQGGELHF. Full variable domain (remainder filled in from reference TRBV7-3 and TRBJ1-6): GAGVSQTPSNKVTEKGKYVELRCDPISGHTALYWYRQSLGQGPEFLIYFQGTGAADDSGLPNDRFFAVRPEGSVSTLKIQRTERGDSAVYLCASSSSQGGELHFGNGTRLTVT.

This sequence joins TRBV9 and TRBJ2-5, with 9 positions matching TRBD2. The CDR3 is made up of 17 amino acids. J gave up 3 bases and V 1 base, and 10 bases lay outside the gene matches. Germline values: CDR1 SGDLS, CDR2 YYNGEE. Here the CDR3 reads CASSVPPGAGGKETQYF. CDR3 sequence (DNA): TGTGCCAGCAGCGTACCTCCGGGAGCGGGGGGCAAAGAGACCCAGTACTTC. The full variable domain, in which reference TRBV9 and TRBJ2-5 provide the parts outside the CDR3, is DSGVTQTPKHLITATGQRVTLRCSPRSGDLSVYWYQQSLDQGLQFLIQYYNGEERAKGNILERFSAQQFPDLHSELNLSSLELGDSALYFCASSVPPGAGGKETQYFGPGTRLLVL.

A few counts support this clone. The CDR3 protein is CASSSTGNSNQPQHF. The CDR3 DNA sequence: TGTGCCAGCAGTTCGACAGGGAATAGCAATCAGCCCCAGCATTTT. The rearrangement uses TRBV7-2 and TRBJ1-5; 7 nucleotides agree with TRBD1. V was pared by 6 bases and J by 0 bases, with 5 bases of the junction left unmatched. Germline CDR1 reads SGHTA; CDR2 reads FQGNSA. The CDR3 loop spans 15 amino acids.

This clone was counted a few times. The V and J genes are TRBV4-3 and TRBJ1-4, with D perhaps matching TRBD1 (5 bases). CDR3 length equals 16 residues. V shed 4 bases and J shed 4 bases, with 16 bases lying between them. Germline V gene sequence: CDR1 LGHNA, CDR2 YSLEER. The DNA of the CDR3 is TGCGCCAGCAGCCCGGGGGGAGGTGTAGGTAATGAAAAACTGTTTTTT. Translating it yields CASSPGGGVGNEKLFF.

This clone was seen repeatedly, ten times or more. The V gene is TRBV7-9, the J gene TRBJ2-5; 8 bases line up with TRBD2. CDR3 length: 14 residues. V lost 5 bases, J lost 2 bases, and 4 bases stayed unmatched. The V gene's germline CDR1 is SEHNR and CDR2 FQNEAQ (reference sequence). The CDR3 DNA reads TGTGCCAGCAGCCGAACTAGCGGACAAGAGACCCAGTACTTC. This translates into CASSRTSGQETQYF.

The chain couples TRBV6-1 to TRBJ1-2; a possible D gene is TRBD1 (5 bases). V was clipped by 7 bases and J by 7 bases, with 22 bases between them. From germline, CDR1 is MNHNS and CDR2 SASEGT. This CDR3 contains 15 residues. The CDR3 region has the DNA TGTGCCAGCACTGGATCCTGGACAACTGGCGGTGGCTACACCTTC. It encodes CASTGSWTTGGGYTF.

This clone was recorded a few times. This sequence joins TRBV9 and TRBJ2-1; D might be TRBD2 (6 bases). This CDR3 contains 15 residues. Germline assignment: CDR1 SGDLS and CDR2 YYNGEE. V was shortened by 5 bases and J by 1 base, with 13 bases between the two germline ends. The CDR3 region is CASSSYRGSYNEQFF. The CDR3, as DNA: TGTGCCAGCAGTTCCTATCGGGGGTCCTACAATGAGCAGTTCTTC.

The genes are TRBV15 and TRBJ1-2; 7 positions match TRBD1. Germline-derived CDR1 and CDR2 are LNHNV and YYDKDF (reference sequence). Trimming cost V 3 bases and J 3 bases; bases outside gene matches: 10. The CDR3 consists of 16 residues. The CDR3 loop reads CATSRLGSGTDYGYTF. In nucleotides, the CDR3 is TGTGCCACCAGCAGGCTGGGTTCCGGGACAGACTATGGCTACACCTTC.

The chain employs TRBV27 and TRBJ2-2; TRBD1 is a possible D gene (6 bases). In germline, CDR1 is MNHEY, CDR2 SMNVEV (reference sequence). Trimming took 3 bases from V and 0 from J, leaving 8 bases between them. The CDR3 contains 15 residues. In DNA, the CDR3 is TGTGCCAGCAGTTTCTGGGGGCCGAACACCGGGGAGCTGTTTTTT. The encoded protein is CASSFWGPNTGELFF.

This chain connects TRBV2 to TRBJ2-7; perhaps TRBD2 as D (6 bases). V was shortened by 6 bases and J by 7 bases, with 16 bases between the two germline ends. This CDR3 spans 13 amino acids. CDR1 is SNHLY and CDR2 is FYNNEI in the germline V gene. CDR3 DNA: TGTGCCAGCAGAGGAGCGGGCCCGGGGGAGCAGTACTTC. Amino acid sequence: CASRGAGPGEQYF.

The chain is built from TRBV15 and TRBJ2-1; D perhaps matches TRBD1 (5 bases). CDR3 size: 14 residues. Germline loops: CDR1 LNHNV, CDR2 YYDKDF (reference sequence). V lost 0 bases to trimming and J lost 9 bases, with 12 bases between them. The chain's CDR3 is CATSRDRDVVEQFF. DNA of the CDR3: TGTGCCACCAGCAGAGACAGGGATGTGGTTGAGCAGTTCTTC.

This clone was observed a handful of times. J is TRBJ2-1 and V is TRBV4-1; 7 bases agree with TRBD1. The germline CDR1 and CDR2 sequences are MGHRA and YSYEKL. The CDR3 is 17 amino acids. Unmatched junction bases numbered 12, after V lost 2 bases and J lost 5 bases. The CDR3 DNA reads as TGCGCCAGCAGCCAACCATCCAAAGGGGGCGGCCACAATGAGCAGTTCTTC. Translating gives CASSQPSKGGGHNEQFF.

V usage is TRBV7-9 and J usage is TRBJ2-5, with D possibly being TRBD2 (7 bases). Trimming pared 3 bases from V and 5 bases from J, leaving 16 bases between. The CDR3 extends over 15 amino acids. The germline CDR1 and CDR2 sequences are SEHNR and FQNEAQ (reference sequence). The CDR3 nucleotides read TGTGCCAGCAGCTTTCGACGGGGGGCAGGGGAGACCCAGTACTTC. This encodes CASSFRRGAGETQYF.

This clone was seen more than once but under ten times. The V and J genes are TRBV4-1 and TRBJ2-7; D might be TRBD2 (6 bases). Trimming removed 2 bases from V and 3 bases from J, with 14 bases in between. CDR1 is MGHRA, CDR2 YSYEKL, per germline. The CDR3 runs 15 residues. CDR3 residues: CASSQTPGLGYEQYF. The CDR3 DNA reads TGCGCCAGCAGCCAAACACCGGGACTGGGCTACGAGCAGTACTTC.

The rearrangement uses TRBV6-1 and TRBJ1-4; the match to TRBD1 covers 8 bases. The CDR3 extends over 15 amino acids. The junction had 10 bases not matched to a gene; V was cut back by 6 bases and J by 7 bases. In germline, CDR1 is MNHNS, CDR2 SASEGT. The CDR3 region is CASSPMGGTGEKLFF. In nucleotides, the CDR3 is TGTGCCAGCAGCCCTATGGGGGGGACAGGTGAAAAACTGTTTTTT.

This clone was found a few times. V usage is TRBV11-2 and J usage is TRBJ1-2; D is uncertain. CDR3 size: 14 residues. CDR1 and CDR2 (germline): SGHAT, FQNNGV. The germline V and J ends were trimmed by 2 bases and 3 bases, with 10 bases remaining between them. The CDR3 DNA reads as TGTGCCAGCAGCTTAAACAGCTTGGACTATGGCTACACCTTC. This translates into CASSLNSLDYGYTF.

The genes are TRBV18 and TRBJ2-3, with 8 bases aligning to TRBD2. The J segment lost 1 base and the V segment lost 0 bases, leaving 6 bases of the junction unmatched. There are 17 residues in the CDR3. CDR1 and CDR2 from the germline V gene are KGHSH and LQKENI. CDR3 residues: CASSPPAAGGRTDTQYF. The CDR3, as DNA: TGTGCCAGCTCACCACCGGCTGCGGGGGGCCGCACAGATACGCAGTATTTT.

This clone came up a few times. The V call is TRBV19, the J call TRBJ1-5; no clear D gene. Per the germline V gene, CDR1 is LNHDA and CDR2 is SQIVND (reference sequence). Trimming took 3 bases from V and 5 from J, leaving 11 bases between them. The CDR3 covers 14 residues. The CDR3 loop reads CASSIVGLDQPQHF. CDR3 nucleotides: TGTGCCAGTAGTATTGTCGGTTTGGATCAGCCCCAGCATTTT.

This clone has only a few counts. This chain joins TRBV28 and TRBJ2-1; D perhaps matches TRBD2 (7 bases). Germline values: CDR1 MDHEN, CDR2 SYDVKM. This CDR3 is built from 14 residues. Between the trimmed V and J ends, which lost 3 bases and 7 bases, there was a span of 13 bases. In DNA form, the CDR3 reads TGTGCCAGCAGTTTTCGGGGGGCTTTAAATGAGCAGTTCTTC. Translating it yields CASSFRGALNEQFF.